This T cell receptor beta chain derives from a study of CD4 T cells in relation to SARS-CoV-2 and coronaviruses. At the level of the study: After roughly 9 days of antigen culture, PBMC TCR beta CDR3s were sequenced. No peptide or an HIV-1 Nef peptide pool served as negative control.

The method was immunoSEQ multiplex PCR; TCRdb's version includes in-frame clones alone and lacks a portion of them. Altogether 20,000 or so clones are present, 80% to 85% being singletons, with the ten largest covering about 10%. The ends lost 5 bases at V and 1 base at J; junction bases unmatched: 4. This CDR3 has 16 residues. Germline V lookup: CDR1 SGHNT, CDR2 YENEEA. As for this clone: As yet, its antigen is unknown.

CD4+ T cells from unexposed donors were obtained before the COVID-19 pandemic (2011-2018). The cells were cultured for about ten days before CD4+ T cells were isolated. Testing used SARS-CoV-2 S/N and four cold-coronavirus spikes on unexposed-donor CD4+ T cells, cells permitting. The rearrangement uses TRBV11-3 and TRBJ2-3; 12 nucleotides align to TRBD2. This TCR was sampled from a human donor in good health. Material: CD4+ T cells from PBMCs, cultured in vitro. The CDR3 spells CASSLRTSGGTDTQYF. The CDR3 region has the DNA TGTGCCAGCAGCCTCAGGACTAGCGGGGGCACAGATACGCAGTATTTT.